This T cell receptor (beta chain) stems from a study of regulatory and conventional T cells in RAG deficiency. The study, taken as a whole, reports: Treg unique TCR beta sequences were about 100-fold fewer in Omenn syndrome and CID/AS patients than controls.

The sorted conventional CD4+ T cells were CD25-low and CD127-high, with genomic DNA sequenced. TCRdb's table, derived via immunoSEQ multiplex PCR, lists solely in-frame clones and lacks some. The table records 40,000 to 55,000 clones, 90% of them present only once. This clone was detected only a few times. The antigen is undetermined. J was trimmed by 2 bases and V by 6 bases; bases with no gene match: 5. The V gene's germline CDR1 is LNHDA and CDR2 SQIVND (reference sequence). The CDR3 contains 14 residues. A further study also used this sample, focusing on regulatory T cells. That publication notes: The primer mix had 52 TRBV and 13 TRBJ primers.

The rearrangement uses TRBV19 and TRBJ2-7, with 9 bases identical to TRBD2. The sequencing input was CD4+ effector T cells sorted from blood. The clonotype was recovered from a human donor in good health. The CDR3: CASSATSGTYEQYF. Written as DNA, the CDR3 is TGTGCCAGTAGCGCGACTAGCGGCACCTACGAGCAGTACTTC.